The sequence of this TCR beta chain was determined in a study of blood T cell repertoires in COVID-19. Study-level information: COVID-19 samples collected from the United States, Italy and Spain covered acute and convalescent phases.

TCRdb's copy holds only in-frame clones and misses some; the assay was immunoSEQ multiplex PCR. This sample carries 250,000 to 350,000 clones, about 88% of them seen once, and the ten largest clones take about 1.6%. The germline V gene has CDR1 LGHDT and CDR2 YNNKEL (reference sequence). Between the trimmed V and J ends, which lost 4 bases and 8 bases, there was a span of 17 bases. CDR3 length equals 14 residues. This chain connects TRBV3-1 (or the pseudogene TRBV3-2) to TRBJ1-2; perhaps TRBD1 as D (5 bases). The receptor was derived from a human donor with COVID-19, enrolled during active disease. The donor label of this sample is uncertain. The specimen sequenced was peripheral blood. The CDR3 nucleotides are TGTGCCAGCAGCCTCAGGGCCGAGCAGCGAGGCTACACCTTC. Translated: CASSLRAEQRGYTF.